The 27 T cell receptor beta chains below were found in one sample sequenced in a study of beta chain features in type 1 diabetes. The authors reverse transcribed all of the isolated RNA, so sequencing captured expressed TCRB transcripts. This table comes from immunoSEQ multiplex PCR, and its TCRdb copy is limited to in-frame clones, with some not included. Here the sample spans roughly 500,000 clones, about an eighth being singletons. Material for sequencing was naive CD4+ T cells from blood. Source of these receptors: a woman younger than 35 in good health.

As concerns this clone: Other DNA sequences in this specimen translate into the identical CDR3. This rearrangement joins TRBV28 to TRBJ2-7; D might be TRBD2 (5 bases). This CDR3 comprises 12 residues. V was pared by 5 bases and J by 4 bases, with 9 bases between. Germline lookup yields CDR1 MDHEN and CDR2 SYDVKM. The CDR3 protein is CASSQGSYEQYV. CDR3 DNA: TGTGCCAGCAGTCAAGGGAGTTACGAGCAGTACGTC.

CDR3 region: CASSLDGDNEQFF. As DNA, the CDR3 is TGTGCCAGCTCACTGGACGGGGACAATGAGCAGTTCTTC. The chain carries TRBV18 and TRBJ2-1; D is perhaps TRBD2 (5 bases). Trimming took 4 bases from V and 5 from J, leaving 9 bases between them. CDR3 length: 13 residues. Germline CDR1 KGHSH, CDR2 LQKENI.

This clone was counted once. This chain joins TRBV7-2 and TRBJ2-3; 9 bases agree with TRBD2. V dropped 4 bases and J dropped 3; count of bases not matched to a gene: 11. Germline V gene sequence: CDR1 SGHTA, CDR2 FQGNSA. This CDR3 contains 17 residues. This CDR3 reads CASSSFVRGGATDTQYF. CDR3 nucleotides: TGTGCCAGCAGCTCATTTGTTCGCGGGGGGGCTACAGATACGCAGTATTTT.

This clone was counted between two and nine times. The rearrangement links TRBV6-5 to TRBJ1-1; 8 bases line up with TRBD1. This CDR3 spans 14 amino acids. Looked up from germline, CDR1 is MNHEY and CDR2 is SVGAGI. V lost 5 bases to trimming and J lost 1 base; unmatched junction nucleotides: 3. The CDR3 DNA reads as TGTGCCAGCAGTCAAGACAGGGGGAACACTGAAGCTTTCTTT. Amino acids: CASSQDRGNTEAFF.

V usage is TRBV4-1 and J usage is TRBJ2-3, with D perhaps matching TRBD2 (5 bases). Germline V gene lookup returns CDR1 MGHRA and CDR2 YSYEKL. Trimming shortened V by 7 bases and J by 5 bases, and 19 bases separated the two germline ends. The CDR3 is made up of 15 amino acids. CDR3 DNA sequence: TGCGCCAGCACCGCCCCCGGGAAGGCGAGAGATACGCAGTATTTT. It yields the protein CASTAPGKARDTQYF.

The sample holds a few counts of this clone. The chain employs TRBV11-1 and TRBJ1-6, with TRBD1 matching over 10 bases. In germline, CDR1 is SGHAT, CDR2 FQDESV (reference sequence). The CDR3 runs to 14 residues. Unmatched junction bases numbered 1, after V lost 5 bases and J lost 6 bases. The CDR3 DNA is TGTGCCAGCAGCGGGGACAGGGGTAATTCACCCCTCCACTTT. It encodes CASSGDRGNSPLHF.

The chain uses TRBV29-1 and TRBJ1-5, with D uncertain. The length of the CDR3 is 12 residues. Germline lookup yields CDR1 SQVTM and CDR2 ANQGSEA. With 8 bases removed from V and 2 bases from J, the gap between germline ends came to 10 bases. CDR3 DNA: TGCAGCCCTCCGAGGGGCAATCAGCCCCAGCATTTT. It is translated as CSPPRGNQPQHF.

The CDR3 region has the DNA TGTGCCAGCAGCCAAGGTTCGTTTCCTGGCCACAATGAGCAGTTCTTC. This gives the protein CASSQGSFPGHNEQFF. The V gene is TRBV14, the J gene TRBJ2-1; D is ambiguous. The CDR3 is 16 residues long. The V end was cut by 1 base, the J end by 5 bases, with 15 bases between. Germline V gene lookup returns CDR1 SGHDN and CDR2 FVKESK.

This clone was seen more than once but under ten times. The rearrangement links TRBV7-9 to TRBJ2-3; D unclear. This CDR3 has 11 amino acids. CDR1 is SEHNR and CDR2 is FQNEAQ in the germline V gene (reference sequence). V gave up 4 bases and J gave up 7 bases, with 6 bases separating them. CDR3 sequence (DNA): TGTGCCAGCAGCTCTGCTTATACGCAGTATTTT. Amino acid sequence: CASSSAYTQYF. Drawing the rest from reference TRBV7-9 and TRBJ2-3, the complete variable domain is DTGVSQNPRHKITKRGQNVTFRCDPISEHNRLYWYRQTLGQGPEFLTYFQNEAQLEKSRLLSDRFSAERPKGSFSTLEIQRTEQGDSAMYLCASSSAYTQYFGPGTRLTVL.

V and J are TRBV13 and TRBJ1-2, with 7 positions matching TRBD1. This CDR3 has 13 amino acids. Germline values: CDR1 PRHDT, CDR2 FYEKMQ (reference sequence). J lost 5 bases, V lost 2 bases, and 2 bases had no gene match. This CDR3 reads CASSLRQGYGYTF. The CDR3 nucleotides read TGTGCCAGCAGCTTACGACAGGGATATGGCTACACCTTC.

The V gene is TRBV6-5, the J gene TRBJ1-1; D possibly corresponds to TRBD1 (5 bases). CDR1 MNHEY and CDR2 SVGAGI come from the germline V gene. There are 12 residues in the CDR3. The V end was cut by 5 bases, the J end by 7 bases, with 11 bases between. The CDR3 here is CASSPGWSEAFF. The CDR3 DNA sequence: TGTGCCAGCAGTCCAGGGTGGAGTGAAGCTTTCTTT.

V usage is TRBV4-1 and J usage is TRBJ1-2, with D tentatively TRBD1 (5 bases). Germline-derived CDR1 and CDR2 are MGHRA and YSYEKL. Trimming took 8 bases from V and 4 from J, leaving 17 bases between them. The CDR3 is 14 residues long. CDR3 region: CASYAPGRGYGYTF. The CDR3 DNA is TGCGCCAGCTATGCCCCGGGGAGGGGCTATGGCTACACCTTC.

The J gene is TRBJ2-6, the V gene TRBV7-2, with D possibly matching TRBD1 (6 bases). Germline CDR1 is SGHTA and CDR2 is FQGNSA. The CDR3 runs 17 residues. Trimming removed 2 bases at V and 0 bases at J, with 11 bases between. This CDR3 is CASSLTGRSSGANVLTF. The CDR3, as DNA: TGTGCCAGCAGCTTAACAGGGCGTAGCTCTGGGGCCAACGTCCTGACTTTC. Supplemented by reference TRBV7-2 and TRBJ2-6, the full variable domain reads GAGVSQSPSNKVTEKGKDVELRCDPISGHTALYWYRQSLGQGLEFLIYFQGNSAPDKSGLPSDRFSAERTGGSVSTLTIQRTQQEDSAVYLCASSLTGRSSGANVLTFGAGSRLTVL.

This clone was seen more than once but under ten times. The chain links TRBV7-2 to TRBJ2-7, with TRBD1 matching over 9 bases. This CDR3 is 14 amino acids long. V shed 4 bases, J shed 3 bases, and the junction held 4 bases outside the gene matches. Germline CDR1 is SGHTA and CDR2 is FQGNSA. The CDR3 spells CASSSGTGIYEQYV. CDR3 bases: TGTGCCAGCAGCTCAGGGACAGGGATCTACGAGCAGTACGTC.

The chain has TRBV7-2 and TRBJ2-3, with 9 bases fitting TRBD1. Per germline, CDR1 SGHTA and CDR2 FQGNSA. CDR3 length: 14 amino acids. The V and J ends lost 5 bases and 9 bases, in that order; junction bases with no gene match: 9. In nucleotides, the CDR3 is TGTGCCAGCAGCCCAGGGACAGGGCGGCTGACGCAGTATTTT. Its translation: CASSPGTGRLTQYF. Looking up the rest from reference TRBV7-2 and TRBJ2-3 gives the full variable domain: GAGVSQSPSNKVTEKGKDVELRCDPISGHTALYWYRQSLGQGLEFLIYFQGNSAPDKSGLPSDRFSAERTGGSVSTLTIQRTQQEDSAVYLCASSPGTGRLTQYFGPGTRLTVL.

This clone was recorded a few times. The chain uses TRBV14 and TRBJ2-3; D is unclear. Per germline, CDR1 SGHDN and CDR2 FVKESK. V was shortened by 1 base and J by 2 bases, with 13 bases between the two germline ends. The CDR3 extends over 16 amino acids. CDR3 amino acids: CASSQGPGPSTDTQYF. As DNA, the CDR3 is TGTGCCAGCAGCCAAGGGCCAGGCCCTTCCACAGATACGCAGTATTTT.

In its sample, this clone was seen a few times. V and J are TRBV5-1 and TRBJ2-3; D may be TRBD2 (6 bases). Germline-derived CDR1 and CDR2 are SGHRS and YFSETQ. The length of the CDR3 is 16 residues. V was shortened by 4 bases and J by 1 base, with 16 bases between the two germline ends. The CDR3 bases are TGCGCCAGCAGCCATAGGCCCGCTAGCGGCACAGATACGCAGTATTTT. It is translated as CASSHRPASGTDTQYF.

This chain joins TRBV5-6 and TRBJ1-1; the match to TRBD1 covers 7 bases. Germline assignment: CDR1 SGHDT and CDR2 YYEEEE. The CDR3 has 14 residues. J lost 1 base, V lost 2 bases, and 2 bases had no gene match. As DNA, the CDR3 is TGTGCCAGCAGCTTCGACAGGGCGAACACTGAAGCTTTCTTT. This encodes CASSFDRANTEAFF.

The chain uses TRBV18 and TRBJ1-6; D gene ambiguous. The CDR3 has 15 residues. CDR1 is KGHSH, CDR2 LQKENI, per germline. V was shortened by 6 bases and J by 5 bases, with 14 bases between the two germline ends. The CDR3 region has the DNA TGTGCCAGCTCCCCCCCGGGAAGAGATAATTCACCCCTCCACTTT. Encoded protein: CASSPPGRDNSPLHF.

This clone turned up a few times. The same CDR3 also results from other DNA sequences found in this sample. This chain links TRBV5-4 with TRBJ2-7; no definite D call. The CDR3 sequence is 15 residues long. With 0 bases removed from V and 0 bases from J, the gap between germline ends came to 10 bases. From germline, CDR1 is SGHNT and CDR2 YYREEE (reference sequence). The DNA for the CDR3 is TGTGCCAGCAGCTTGGGGGGTAGGAGCTCCTACGAGCAGTACTTC. Its protein product is CASSLGGRSSYEQYF.

This clone was seen only a few times. The chain joins TRBV19 to TRBJ2-7; no firm D call. There are 10 residues in the CDR3. Germline assignment: CDR1 LNHDA and CDR2 SQIVND (reference sequence). Trimming shortened V by 6 bases and J by 6 bases, and 6 bases separated the two germline ends. The CDR3 protein is CASRYREQYV. The CDR3 DNA follows: TGTGCCAGTAGGTACCGCGAGCAGTACGTC.

This clone was observed once. The chain joins TRBV27 to TRBJ1-2, with no clear D. The CDR3 totals 13 residues. Looked up from germline, CDR1 is MNHEY and CDR2 is SMNVEV (reference sequence). V lost 5 bases, J lost 2 bases, and 9 bases lay in between. CDR3 residues: CASSMQKNYGYTF. For the CDR3, the DNA is TGTGCCAGCAGTATGCAGAAAAACTATGGCTACACCTTC.

There are a few counts of this clone. The rearrangement uses TRBV18 and TRBJ2-7; 7 bases align to TRBD1. This CDR3 is 13 amino acids long. Losses at the gene ends were 5 bases for V and 3 bases for J; bases not matched to a gene: 4. Germline CDR1 is KGHSH and CDR2 is LQKENI. CDR3 sequence reads: CASSADRDYEQYV. The CDR3 DNA reads TGTGCCAGCTCAGCCGACAGGGACTACGAGCAGTACGTC.

This clone has just a few counts. This rearrangement joins TRBV29-1 to TRBJ1-2; 7 bases align to TRBD1. The CDR3 is 14 residues long. In germline, CDR1 is SQVTM, CDR2 ANQGSEA. Unmatched junction bases numbered 13, after V lost 5 bases and J lost 7 bases. This chain's CDR3 is CSVPTTGRFSGYTF. CDR3 in DNA: TGCAGCGTTCCAACGACAGGGAGATTTAGTGGCTACACCTTC.

This clone was detected a few times. The chain has TRBV7-9 and TRBJ1-6; perhaps TRBD1 as D (5 bases). Trimming took off 1 base at V and 6 bases at J, with 10 bases between the two ends. The CDR3 runs 15 residues. Germline values: CDR1 SEHNR, CDR2 FQNEAQ (reference sequence). CDR3: CASSLGQITNSPLHF. CDR3 DNA: TGTGCCAGCAGCTTAGGACAGATCACTAATTCACCCCTCCACTTT.

This clone was counted ten times or more. The V call is TRBV25-1, the J call TRBJ2-3; no definite D call. V lost 6 bases and J lost 0, with 10 bases in between. The CDR3 totals 14 residues. In germline, CDR1 is MGHDK, CDR2 SYGVNS. DNA of the CDR3: TGTGCCAGCAGCCAAACCGCTAGCACAGATACGCAGTATTTT. Translated, it gives CASSQTASTDTQYF.

The chain carries TRBV30 and TRBJ2-1; D may be TRBD2 (6 bases). The germline V gene encodes CDR1 GTSNPN and CDR2 SVGIG (reference sequence). Trimming removed 8 bases from V and 2 bases from J, with 19 bases in between. This CDR3 is 15 amino acids long. The CDR3 region has the DNA TGTGCCCGGGGAACCGGAGCGGGCGCCTACAATGAGCAGTTCTTC. Translation: CARGTGAGAYNEQFF.